These T cell receptor beta chains were read from a single sample in a study of blood T cells in healthy people across ages. TCRdb re-called the 5' RACE reads through MiXCR, storing one row per CDR3 protein. The data hold about 750,000 distinct CDR3 sequences, with about 53% observed a single time. The material sequenced was blood. The receptor set was obtained from a man older than 75 in good health. CDR3s include the opening cysteine and the closing phenylalanine or tryptophan. The D gene is left open where the match is weak. Expanded clones are given a class, and other clones once, few, many or no size at all.

clone_size j_call v_call d_call cdr3_nt cdr3_aa
. TRBJ2-7 TRBV27 TRBD2 TGTGCCAGCAAATCCTTGGGCGGGAGTGGCGAGCAGTACTTC CASKSLGGSGEQYF
. TRBJ1-6 TRBV5-1 TRBD1 TGCGCCAGCAGCGGACCGGGACAGGGGGCTCTAACGGGGTCACCCCTCCACTTT CASSGPGQGALTGSPLHF
few TRBJ1-2 TRBV12-3/TRBV12-4 . TGTGCCAGCACCCCCGAGCTTTCTCGGGGCTACACCTTC CASTPELSRGYTF
. TRBJ2-7 TRBV7-6 . TGTGCCAGCAGCTTAGCAACGGGTTCCTACGAGCAGTACTTC CASSLATGSYEQYF
few TRBJ1-2 TRBV29-1 . TGCAGCGTTGAGCAAGGCGGCTATGGCTACACCTTC CSVEQGGYGYTF
. TRBJ2-5 TRBV9 . TGTGCCAGCAGCGTAGAAGAGACTGGATATCCTATGGATGAGCAGTACTTC CASSVEETGYPMDEQYF
. TRBJ2-7 TRBV4-2 . TGTGCCAGCAGCCAAGGGCAGGGTAAAGCCTACGAGCAGTACTTC CASSQGQGKAYEQYF
few TRBJ2-7 TRBV29-1 . TGCAGCGTTGGGGAAGGGAGATACGAGCAGTACTTC CSVGEGRYEQYF
. TRBJ2-7 TRBV12-3/TRBV12-4 TRBD2 TGTGCCAGCAGTTTAAGGGGACTAGCGGGAGGGCCTGGCTACGAGCAGTACTTC CASSLRGLAGGPGYEQYF
few TRBJ2-5 TRBV20-1 . TGCAGTGCTAGGAAGGGGCTAGGTGGACGAGAGACCCAGTACTTC CSARKGLGGRETQYF
. TRBJ2-7 TRBV11-2 TRBD1 TGTGCCAGCATCCCTGGACAGGGGGCTAGGTACCAGCAGTACTTC CASIPGQGARYQQYF
. TRBJ2-7 TRBV20-1 . TGCAGTGCTTCCCATCAGCTGGCGGGCGCTACCTACGAGCAGTACTTC CSASHQLAGATYEQYF
. TRBJ1-5 TRBV20-1 . TGCAGTGTCAGAGGTAGGCAGAGGCCCCAGGGTAGCAATCAGCCCCAGCATTTT CSVRGRQRPQGSNQPQHF
. TRBJ2-7 TRBV7-2 TRBD2 TGTGCCAGCAGCTTAGCTCTCGCTAGCGGGTCGACCTACGAGCAGTACTTC CASSLALASGSTYEQYF
few TRBJ2-3 TRBV10-3 . TGTGCCATCACAAGGGACCACACGGATACGCAGTATTTT CAITRDHTDTQYF
. TRBJ1-4 TRBV5-1 . TGCGCCAGCAGCTTGGCCCTGGGGAATGAAAAACTGTTTTTT CASSLALGNEKLFF
few TRBJ1-1 TRBV7-9 . TGTGCCGGGAGGGGCCTCACTGGGGAAGCTTTCTTT CAGRGLTGEAFF
few TRBJ2-7 TRBV7-9 TRBD2 TGTGCCAGCAGCTTAACGGCGGGAGGGTACCACGAGCAGTACTTC CASSLTAGGYHEQYF
. TRBJ2-3 TRBV3-1 . TGTGCCAGCAGCCAACTCACAGATACGCAGTATTTT CASSQLTDTQYF
. TRBJ2-7 TRBV18 . TGTGCCAGCTCACCCGCCTCCTACGAGCAGTACTTC CASSPASYEQYF
. TRBJ2-7 TRBV5-5 . TGTGCCAGCAGCAACGAACCGGGAAACTACGAGCAGTACTTC CASSNEPGNYEQYF
. TRBJ2-5 TRBV28 . TGTGCCAGCAACGATAATTTAGAGACCCAGTACTTC CASNDNLETQYF
few TRBJ2-5 TRBV27 . TGTGCCAGCAGTCAGCGGAGCCAAGAGACCCAGTACTTC CASSQRSQETQYF
. TRBJ1-1 TRBV27 TRBD1 TGTGCCAGCAGCCACCTACCGGGACAGGGAAACACTGAAGCTTTCTTT CASSHLPGQGNTEAFF
. TRBJ2-7 TRBV6-1 TRBD2 TGTGCCAGCAGCCCCGGACTAGCGGGAAGGTACGAGCAGTACTTC CASSPGLAGRYEQYF
. TRBJ2-1 TRBV4-1 TRBD2 TGCGCCAGCAGCCAAGATAGCGGGAACGTCTACAATGAGCAGTTCTTC CASSQDSGNVYNEQFF
few TRBJ2-1 TRBV7-2 TRBD2 TGTGCCAGCAGCTCTTCTCTTAGCGGGAGTTCCTACAATGAGCAGTTCTTC CASSSSLSGSSYNEQFF
. TRBJ2-1 TRBV15 . TGTGCCACCGGCAGAGATCTGAAACAGGGTGCTTCAAATGAGCAGTTCTTC CATGRDLKQGASNEQFF
. TRBJ2-5 TRBV6-5 TRBD1 TGTGCCAGCAGTTGGGACAGGGCTTTGGAGACCCAGTACTTC CASSWDRALETQYF
. TRBJ2-1 TRBV15 TRBD1 TGTGCCACCAGCGTTGGGACAGAGTCCTACAATGAGCAGTTCTTC CATSVGTESYNEQFF
. TRBJ1-2 TRBV2 . TGTGCCAGCAGTCCCCATTTGGGGGGGCCGGGAGGCTACACCTTC CASSPHLGGPGGYTF
many TRBJ2-3 TRBV4-1 . TGCGCCAGCAGCCAAGTCGGGGCCAGCACAGATACGCAGTATTTT CASSQVGASTDTQYF
. TRBJ2-1 TRBV12-3/TRBV12-4 TRBD2 TGTGCCACCCTTGTAGCGGGAGGGCCTAGTGAGCAGTTCTTC CATLVAGGPSEQFF
. TRBJ2-4 TRBV20-1 . TGCAGTGCTAACTACAGGGCCCTAGGTGATGAGCAGTACTTC CSANYRALGDEQYF
. TRBJ1-1 TRBV4-2 . TGTGCCAGCAGCCATGGGACTTTTAACACTGAAGCTTTCTTT CASSHGTFNTEAFF
few TRBJ2-7 TRBV20-1 . TGCAGTGCTAGAGATTCTTCCGGGACCTACGAGCAGTACTTC CSARDSSGTYEQYF
. TRBJ2-7 TRBV12-3/TRBV12-4 . TGTGCCAGCAGTTGGATGATCGACAGTATCTACGAGCAGTACTTC CASSWMIDSIYEQYF
. TRBJ2-1 TRBV5-1 . TGCGCCAGCAGACAATCCGGGACCTCGAATGAGCAGTTCTTC CASRQSGTSNEQFF
. TRBJ2-7 TRBV28 . TGTGCCACCTCGACCGACACCCTGGTGGACGAGCAGTACTTC CATSTDTLVDEQYF
few TRBJ2-3 TRBV2 TRBD2 TGTGCCAGCAGGGGGGGGACTAGCGGCACAGATACGCAGTATTTT CASRGGTSGTDTQYF